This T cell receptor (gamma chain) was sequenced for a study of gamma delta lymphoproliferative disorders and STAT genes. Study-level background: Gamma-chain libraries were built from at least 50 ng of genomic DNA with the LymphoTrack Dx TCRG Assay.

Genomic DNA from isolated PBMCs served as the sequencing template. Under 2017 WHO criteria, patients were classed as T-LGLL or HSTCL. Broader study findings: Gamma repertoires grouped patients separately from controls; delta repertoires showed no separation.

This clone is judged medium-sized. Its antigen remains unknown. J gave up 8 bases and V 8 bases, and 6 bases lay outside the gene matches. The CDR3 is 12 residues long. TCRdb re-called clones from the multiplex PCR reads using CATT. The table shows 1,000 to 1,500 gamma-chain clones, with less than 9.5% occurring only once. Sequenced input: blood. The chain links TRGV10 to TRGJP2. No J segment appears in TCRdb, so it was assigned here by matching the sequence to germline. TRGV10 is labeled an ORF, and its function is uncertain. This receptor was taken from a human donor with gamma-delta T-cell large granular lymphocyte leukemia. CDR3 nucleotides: TGTGCTGCGTGGGATCACGATTGGATCAAGACGTTT. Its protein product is CAAWDHDWIKTF.